The 6 T cell receptor beta chains presented below share a single source sample, sequenced in a study of shared clonotypes between healthy human individuals. The protocol was immunoSEQ multiplex PCR, while the TCRdb copy is restricted to in-frame clones and leaves out a portion. The sample records a few million clones, roughly 93% being singletons. The sequenced sample consisted of naive CD4+ T cells from PBMCs. Stated subset: CD45RA+ positively selected. The source of these receptors is a man younger than 35 in good health. Some clones in this sample may be carry-over from other donors' samples.

The chain uses TRBV5-5 and TRBJ1-1; 7 positions agree with TRBD1. The ends lost 4 bases at V and 1 base at J; junction bases unmatched: 1. The CDR3 totals 13 residues. From germline, CDR1 is SGHKS and CDR2 YYEKEE (reference sequence). The CDR3 sequence is CASSRTGNTEAFF. The CDR3 DNA reads as TGTGCCAGCAGCCGGACAGGGAACACTGAAGCTTTCTTT.

Details on this clone: The same CDR3 can be traced to other DNA sequences in this sample. The V call is TRBV7-2, the J call TRBJ2-7; D is perhaps TRBD1 (6 bases). This CDR3 comprises 14 residues. V lost 1 base, J lost 0 bases, and 7 bases lay in between. The germline V gene encodes CDR1 SGHTA and CDR2 FQGNSA. In DNA form, the CDR3 reads TGTGCCAGCAGCTTAGACAGGGTCTCCTACGAGCAGTACTTC. Its protein is CASSLDRVSYEQYF.

The chain combines TRBV27 with TRBJ2-2; no clear D gene. There are 15 residues in the CDR3. Germline assignment: CDR1 MNHEY and CDR2 SMNVEV (reference sequence). Trimming left V 1 base short and J 4 bases short, with 10 bases between. CDR3 bases: TGTGCCAGCAGTTTATGGGGAATAGGCACCGGGGAGCTGTTTTTT. It codes for CASSLWGIGTGELFF.

The rearrangement links TRBV11-2 to TRBJ2-2; D unresolved. The CDR3 is made up of 15 amino acids. Germline CDR1 SGHAT, CDR2 FQNNGV. The V and J ends lost 1 base and 4 bases respectively, with 10 bases between them. The CDR3 region is CASSLAGKVTGELFF. The CDR3, as DNA: TGTGCCAGCAGCTTAGCGGGCAAGGTCACCGGGGAGCTGTTTTTT. Together with reference TRBV11-2 and TRBJ2-2, the CDR3 gives the full variable domain: EAGVAQSPRYKIIEKRQSVAFWCNPISGHATLYWYQQILGQGPKLLIQFQNNGVVDDSQLPKDRFSAERLKGVDSTLKIQPAKLEDSAVYLCASSLAGKVTGELFFGEGSRLTVL.

This sequence joins TRBV18 and TRBJ2-7; maybe TRBD2 (6 bases). Trimming pared 2 bases from V and 4 bases from J, leaving 12 bases between. This CDR3 has 14 amino acids. The V gene's germline CDR1 is KGHSH and CDR2 LQKENI. The CDR3 nucleotides are TGTGCCAGCTCACCAGGGCGGGGCTTTTACGAGCAGTACTTC. Its protein product is CASSPGRGFYEQYF.

This chain uses TRBV5-4 with TRBJ2-2; 7 bases match TRBD1. The CDR3 has 16 residues. Losses at the gene ends were 2 bases for V and 5 bases for J; bases not matched to a gene: 9. Germline CDR1 is SGHNT and CDR2 is YYREEE (reference sequence). The chain's CDR3 is CASSFLVGGATGELFF. CDR3 DNA sequence: TGTGCCAGCAGCTTCCTGGTAGGGGGCGCGACCGGGGAGCTGTTTTTT.